This T cell receptor (beta chain) comes out of a study of T cells in Graves' hyperthyroidism and ophthalmopathy. From germline, CDR1 is SGHAT and CDR2 FQNNGV. With V trimmed by 5 bases and J by 10 bases, 7 bases remained unmatched. This CDR3 contains 15 residues. Amplification of TCR beta CDR3 regions used RNA as the template. HTBI primers were used for first-round RT-PCR of the TCR CDR3. TCRdb independently ran MiXCR on the multiplex PCR reads; one entry per CDR3 protein. The table shows fewer than 850,000 distinct CDR3 sequences, with roughly 17% occurring only once. This clonotype was counted ten times or more.

The sequencing sample was made of blood. The TCR sequence derives from a man over 45 with Graves' hyperthyroidism. The chain employs TRBV11-2 and TRBJ2-1, with TRBD2 matching over 14 bases. The CDR3 DNA sequence: TGTGCCAGCAGCCTCGGGACTAGCGGGAGTGAGGAGCAGTTCTTC. Translated, it gives CASSLGTSGSEEQFF. The full variable domain, completed using reference TRBV11-2 and TRBJ2-1, is EAGVAQSPRYKIIEKRQSVAFWCNPISGHATLYWYQQILGQGPKLLIQFQNNGVVDDSQLPKDRFSAERLKGVDSTLKIQPAKLEDSAVYLCASSLGTSGSEEQFFGPGTRLTVL.